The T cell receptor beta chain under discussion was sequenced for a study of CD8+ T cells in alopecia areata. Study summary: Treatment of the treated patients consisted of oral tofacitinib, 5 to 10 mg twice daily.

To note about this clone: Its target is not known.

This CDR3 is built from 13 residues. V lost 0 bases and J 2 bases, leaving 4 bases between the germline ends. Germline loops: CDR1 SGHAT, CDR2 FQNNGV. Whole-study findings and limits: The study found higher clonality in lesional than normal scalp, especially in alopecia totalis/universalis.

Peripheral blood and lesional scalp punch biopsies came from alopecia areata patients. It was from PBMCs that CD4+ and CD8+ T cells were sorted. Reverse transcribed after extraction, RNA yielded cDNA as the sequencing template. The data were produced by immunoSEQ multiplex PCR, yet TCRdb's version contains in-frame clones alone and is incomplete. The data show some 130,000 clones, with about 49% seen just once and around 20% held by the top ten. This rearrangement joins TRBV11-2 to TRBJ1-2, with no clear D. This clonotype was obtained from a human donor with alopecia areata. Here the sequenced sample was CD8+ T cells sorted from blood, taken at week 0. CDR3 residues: CASSLERNYGYTF. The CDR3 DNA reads TGTGCCAGCAGCTTAGAGAGGAACTATGGCTACACCTTC.